These T cell receptor beta chains were read from a single sample in a study of cytomegalovirus exposure and HLA in healthy donors. Here immunoSEQ multiplex PCR was the method, and the copy in TCRdb shows in-frame clones only, minus some. The table lists 160,000 or so clones, approximately 80% of them singletons. Sample: PBMCs. The receptor source for this set is a man younger than 30 in good health and CMV-seropositive. Each CDR3 is given with its conserved first and last residue. The D gene is left open where the match is weak. Clone sizes are given selectively: once, few, many, or a class where the clone is expanded.

clone_size j_call v_call d_call cdr3_aa cdr3_nt
few TRBJ1-1 TRBV7-9 NA CASSLGPVGGGNTEAFF TGTGCCAGCAGCTTAGGCCCCGTTGGGGGCGGAAACACTGAAGCTTTCTTT
NA TRBJ2-2 TRBV30 NA CAWSLDITGELFF TGTGCCTGGAGTTTGGACATCACCGGGGAGCTGTTTTTT
NA TRBJ2-3 TRBV27 NA CATIEVYTWGLSTDTQYF TGTGCCACCATTGAGGTCTATACCTGGGGCTTAAGCACAGATACGCAGTATTTT
NA TRBJ2-3 TRBV27 NA CASSLSFIVLPGYRTDTQYF TGTGCCAGCAGTTTATCTTTTATTGTTTTGCCAGGGTATCGAACAGATACGCAGTATTTT
NA TRBJ2-5 TRBV19 TRBD2 CASRRSGGKGETQYF TGTGCCAGTAGACGTAGCGGGGGGAAGGGAGAGACCCAGTACTTC
few TRBJ1-3 TRBV12-1 NA CASSSPSGNTIYF TGTGCCAGCAGCTCCCCTTCTGGAAACACCATATATTTT
once TRBJ2-7 TRBV11-2 NA CASSLDIGSYEQYF TGTGCCAGCAGCTTAGACATCGGCTCCTACGAGCAGTACTTC
NA TRBJ1-1 TRBV27 NA CASSLSVVLNTEAFF TGTGCCAGCAGTTTATCGGTAGTCCTGAACACTGAAGCTTTCTTT
NA TRBJ2-3 TRBV7-9 NA CASSHPGTPRGDTQYF TGTGCCAGCAGCCACCCCGGGACTCCTAGGGGAGATACGCAGTATTTT
NA TRBJ2-7 TRBV11-2 NA CASSLGPLRSGYYEQYF TGTGCCAGCAGCTTAGGGCCTTTGAGGTCAGGGTACTACGAGCAGTACTTC
NA TRBJ2-7 TRBV10-3 TRBD1 CAIRRDRDEQYF TGTGCCATCAGGCGGGACAGGGACGAGCAGTACTTC
NA TRBJ2-1 TRBV9 TRBD1 CASSVVGQGDEQFF TGTGCCAGCAGCGTAGTGGGACAGGGGGATGAGCAGTTCTTC
once TRBJ2-7 TRBV19 TRBD1 CASSPGGYEQYF TGTGCCAGTAGCCCAGGGGGTTACGAGCAGTACTTC
NA TRBJ2-2 TRBV19 TRBD2 CASSSLAGATNTGELFF TGTGCCAGTAGTTCACTAGCGGGCGCAACAAACACCGGGGAGCTGTTTTTT
NA TRBJ2-7 TRBV7-2 NA CASSRNRGGEQYF TGTGCCAGCAGCCGAAACAGGGGAGGCGAGCAGTACTTC
NA TRBJ2-3 TRBV4-2 NA CASSQVFEFSTDTQYF TGTGCCAGCAGCCAAGTCTTTGAGTTTAGCACAGATACGCAGTATTTT
once TRBJ2-7 TRBV18 TRBD1 CASSPTGELAFGYEQYF TGTGCCAGCTCACCAACAGGGGAGTTAGCGTTTGGCTACGAGCAGTACTTC
NA TRBJ2-5 TRBV5-1 NA CASSLDPETQYF TGCGCCAGCAGCTTGGATCCGGAGACCCAGTACTTC
NA TRBJ2-7 TRBV5-1 TRBD1 CASSFDRGRWYEQYF TGCGCCAGCAGCTTTGACAGGGGGCGGTGGTACGAGCAGTACTTC
NA TRBJ2-1 TRBV2 TRBD2 CASSEGPSGVFREQFF TGTGCCAGCAGTGAAGGCCCTAGCGGGGTATTTAGGGAGCAGTTCTTC
NA TRBJ1-2 TRBV9 NA CASSVDAGPGGYTF TGTGCCAGCAGCGTAGATGCAGGTCCCGGAGGCTACACCTTC
NA TRBJ2-2 TRBV18 NA CASSTKSGGELFF TGTGCCAGCTCAACCAAATCGGGAGGGGAGCTGTTTTTT
NA TRBJ2-3 TRBV29-1 NA CSVDSRTTTDTQYF TGCAGCGTGGACTCCAGGACTACCACAGATACGCAGTATTTT
NA TRBJ1-1 TRBV4-1 NA CASSQGQLNTEAFF TGCGCCAGCAGCCAAGGACAGTTGAACACTGAAGCTTTCTTT
NA TRBJ1-2 TRBV10-3 NA CAIAQVNYGYTF TGTGCCATCGCACAGGTTAACTATGGCTACACCTTC
NA TRBJ1-1 TRBV5-1 NA CASSLKVSGDTEAFF TGCGCCAGCAGCCTCAAGGTGTCGGGGGACACTGAAGCTTTCTTT
NA TRBJ2-7 TRBV7-5 NA CVRSRNIREQYF TGTGTCAGAAGCCGTAATATTCGGGAGCAGTACTTC
few TRBJ1-1 TRBV7-9 NA CASSLGRNTEAFF TGTGCCAGCAGCTTAGGTCGGAACACTGAAGCTTTCTTT
NA TRBJ2-7 TRBV5-4 TRBD1 CASSPGQGNPYEQYF TGTGCCAGCAGCCCCGGACAGGGAAACCCCTACGAGCAGTACTTC
few TRBJ2-3 TRBV5-1 NA CASSITSTDTQYF TGCGCCAGCAGCATAACTAGCACAGATACGCAGTATTTT
NA TRBJ1-6 TRBV19 NA CASKIGGSYNSPLHF TGTGCCAGTAAAATCGGCGGCTCCTATAATTCACCCCTCCACTTT
NA TRBJ1-2 TRBV18 TRBD1 CASSTEQGLGGYTF TGTGCCAGCTCAACAGAACAGGGGCTCGGGGGCTACACCTTC
NA TRBJ1-5 TRBV19 NA CASSPEQRSNQPQHF TGTGCCAGTAGCCCCGAACAGAGAAGCAATCAGCCCCAGCATTTT
NA TRBJ1-6 TRBV2 NA CASSDRQFNSPLHF TGTGCCAGCAGTGATCGACAGTTTAATTCACCCCTCCACTTT
NA TRBJ1-4 TRBV4-1 NA CASSPLGRRELKLFF TGCGCCAGCAGCCCCCTTGGGAGGAGGGAGTTAAAGCTGTTTTTT
NA TRBJ1-2 TRBV6-1 NA CASLNRDNFPGGYTF TGTGCCAGCTTAAACCGGGACAACTTCCCCGGCGGCTACACCTTC
once TRBJ2-5 TRBV5-1 NA CASSLGQPKETQYF TGCGCCAGCAGCTTGGGACAGCCAAAAGAGACCCAGTACTTC